This TCR beta chain was sequenced in a study of shared clonotypes between healthy human individuals. The CDR3 length is 13 residues. CDR1 is SGHTA, CDR2 FQGTGA, per germline. Trimming took off 5 bases at V and 0 bases at J, with 7 bases between the two ends. Deep was the level at which the assay was run. The protocol was immunoSEQ multiplex PCR, while the TCRdb copy is restricted to in-frame clones and leaves out a portion. This repertoire shows 400,000 to 600,000 clones, around 79% found once; its top ten account for about 13%. The TCR originated in a woman aged 40 to 50 in good health. Some clones in this sample may be carry-over from other donors' samples. V usage is TRBV7-3 and J usage is TRBJ1-1, with D unresolved. Material for sequencing was PBMCs. The CDR3 sequence is CASSETVNTEAFF. DNA for the CDR3: TGTGCCAGCAGCGAGACGGTGAACACTGAAGCTTTCTTT.